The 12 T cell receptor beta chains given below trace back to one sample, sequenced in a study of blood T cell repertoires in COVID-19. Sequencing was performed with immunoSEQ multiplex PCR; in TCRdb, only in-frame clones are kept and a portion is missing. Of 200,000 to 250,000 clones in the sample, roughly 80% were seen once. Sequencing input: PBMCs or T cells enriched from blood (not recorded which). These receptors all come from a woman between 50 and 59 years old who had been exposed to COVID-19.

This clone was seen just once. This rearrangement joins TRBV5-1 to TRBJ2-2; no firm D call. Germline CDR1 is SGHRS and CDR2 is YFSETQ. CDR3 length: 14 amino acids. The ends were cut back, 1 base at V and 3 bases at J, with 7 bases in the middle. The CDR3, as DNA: TGCGCCAGCAGCTTGCTAGAGGACACCGGGGAGCTGTTTTTT. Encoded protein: CASSLLEDTGELFF.

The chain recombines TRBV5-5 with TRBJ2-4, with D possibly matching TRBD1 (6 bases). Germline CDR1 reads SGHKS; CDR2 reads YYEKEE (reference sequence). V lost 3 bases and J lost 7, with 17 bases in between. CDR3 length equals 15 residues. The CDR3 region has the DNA TGTGCCAGCAGCTGGGTCGGGGCAGGGGCCAACATTCAGTACTTC. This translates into CASSWVGAGANIQYF.

The CDR3 sequence is CASSFGSGRSYEQYF. CDR3 sequence (DNA): TGTGCCAGCAGTTTTGGAAGCGGGCGCTCCTACGAGCAGTACTTC. The chain carries TRBV28 and TRBJ2-7, with D possibly being TRBD2 (6 bases). CDR3 size: 15 residues. Per germline, CDR1 MDHEN and CDR2 SYDVKM. Trimming shortened V by 3 bases and J by 0 bases, and 12 bases separated the two germline ends.

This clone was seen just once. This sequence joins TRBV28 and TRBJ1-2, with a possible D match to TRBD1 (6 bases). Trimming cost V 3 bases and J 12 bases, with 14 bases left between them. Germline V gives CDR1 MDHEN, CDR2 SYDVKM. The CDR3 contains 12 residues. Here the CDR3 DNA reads TGTGCCAGCAGTTTTATACTGGGGGCGGACACCTTC. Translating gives CASSFILGADTF.

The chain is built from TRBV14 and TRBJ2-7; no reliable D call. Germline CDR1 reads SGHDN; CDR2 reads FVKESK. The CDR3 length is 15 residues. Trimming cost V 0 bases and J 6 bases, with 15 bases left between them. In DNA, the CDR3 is TGTGCCAGCAGCCAAGACCAGGTCGCTCTTCGCGAGCAGTACTTC. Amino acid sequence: CASSQDQVALREQYF.

CDR3 nucleotide sequence: TGTGCCAGCTCACCGGGACAGGGCTTAGATACGCAGTATTTT. Its translation: CASSPGQGLDTQYF. J is TRBJ2-3 and V is TRBV18, with 9 bases lining up with TRBD1. The germline gives CDR1 KGHSH, CDR2 LQKENI. V gave up 3 bases and J gave up 5 bases; unmatched junction bases: 3. This CDR3 spans 14 amino acids.

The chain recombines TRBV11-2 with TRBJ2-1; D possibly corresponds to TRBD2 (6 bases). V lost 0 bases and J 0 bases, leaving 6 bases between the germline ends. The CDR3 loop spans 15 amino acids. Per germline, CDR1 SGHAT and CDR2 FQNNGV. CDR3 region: CASSLEGGSYNEQFF. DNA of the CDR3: TGTGCCAGCAGCTTAGAGGGAGGCTCCTACAATGAGCAGTTCTTC.

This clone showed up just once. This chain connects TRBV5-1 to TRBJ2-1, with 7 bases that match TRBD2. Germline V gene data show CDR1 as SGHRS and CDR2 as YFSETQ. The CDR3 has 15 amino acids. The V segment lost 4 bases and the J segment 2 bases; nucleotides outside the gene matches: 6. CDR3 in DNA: TGCGCCAGCAGCCCCACCGGGACTACCTACAATGAGCAGTTCTTC. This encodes CASSPTGTTYNEQFF. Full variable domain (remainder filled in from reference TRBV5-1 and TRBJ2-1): KAGVTQTPRYLIKTRGQQVTLSCSPISGHRSVSWYQQTPGQGLQFLFEYFSETQRNKGNFPGRFSGRQFSNSRSEMNVSTLELGDSALYLCASSPTGTTYNEQFFGPGTRLTVL.

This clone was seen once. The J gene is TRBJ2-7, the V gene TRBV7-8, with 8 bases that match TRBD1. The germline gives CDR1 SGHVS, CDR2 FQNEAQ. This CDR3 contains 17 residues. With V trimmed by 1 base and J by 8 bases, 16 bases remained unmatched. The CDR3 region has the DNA TGTGCCAGCAGCTTAGTCCCAGGGGGCGTCCCCCCTACGAAGCAGTACTTC. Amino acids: CASSLVPGGVPPTKQYF.

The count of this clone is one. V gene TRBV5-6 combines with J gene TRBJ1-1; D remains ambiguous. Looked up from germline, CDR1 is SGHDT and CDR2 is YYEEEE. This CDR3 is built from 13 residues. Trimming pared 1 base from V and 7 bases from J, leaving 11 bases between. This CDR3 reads CASSLRPGDEAFF. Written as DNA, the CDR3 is TGTGCCAGCAGCTTGAGACCCGGGGATGAAGCTTTCTTT.

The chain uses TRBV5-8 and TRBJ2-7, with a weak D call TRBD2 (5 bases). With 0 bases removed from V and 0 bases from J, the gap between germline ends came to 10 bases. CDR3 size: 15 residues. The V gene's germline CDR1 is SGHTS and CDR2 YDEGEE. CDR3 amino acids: CASSLGAGRSYEQYF. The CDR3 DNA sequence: TGTGCCAGCAGCTTGGGGGCGGGCCGCTCCTACGAGCAGTACTTC.

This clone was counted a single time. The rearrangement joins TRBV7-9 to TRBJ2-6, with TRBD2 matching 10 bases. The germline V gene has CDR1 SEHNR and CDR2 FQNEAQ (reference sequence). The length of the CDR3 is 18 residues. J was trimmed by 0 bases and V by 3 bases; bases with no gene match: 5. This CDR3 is CASSLPLAGASGANVLTF. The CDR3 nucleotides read TGTGCCAGCAGCTTGCCCCTAGCGGGGGCCTCTGGGGCCAACGTCCTGACTTTC.